This T cell receptor beta chain was sequenced in a study of blood T cell repertoires in COVID-19. In the study overall: From T cells, B-cell-depleted T cells, or PBMCs came the material, which was cDNA or gDNA.

The germline CDR1 and CDR2 sequences are MNHEY and SMNVEV (reference sequence). This CDR3 spans 14 amino acids. Trimming removed 7 bases at V and 4 bases at J, with 16 bases between. Original analysis: Reference gene primers were amplified, and this amplification served to estimate nucleated cell counts. Clones were read by immunoSEQ multiplex PCR, and TCRdb kept only the in-frame ones, dropping some. V and J calls and clone size are as listed in that table; D and trimming were resolved from the DNA. Of roughly 180,000 clones in the sample, roughly 85% were seen once. This clonotype was obtained from a woman between 50 and 59 years old with COVID-19, enrolled during active disease. The chain employs TRBV27 and TRBJ1-1; weak D call: TRBD1 (5 bases). Material for sequencing was peripheral blood. CDR3 protein: CASIKRGDSTEAFF. The CDR3, as DNA: TGTGCCAGCATCAAACGGGGGGATAGCACTGAAGCTTTCTTT.